A single sample is the source of the 16 T cell receptor beta chains below, sequenced in a study of neurological immune-mediated disorders. The time point here: longitudinal time-point 1 (baseline). TCRdb used MiXCR to reprocess the 5' RACE reads, holding one entry per CDR3 protein. The repertoire holds tens of thousands of distinct CDR3 sequences, roughly an eighth seen once, with 4.6% in the top ten. The sample comprised PBMCs. All receptors come from a female donor with HTLV-1-associated myelopathy (HAM/TSP).

This clonotype appeared a few times. The chain uses TRBV2 and TRBJ2-3; 13 bases match TRBD2. The junction had 7 bases not matched to a gene; V was cut back by 11 bases and J by 2 bases. This CDR3 has 15 residues. The germline gives CDR1 SNHLY, CDR2 FYNNEI. This CDR3 reads CAGSGTSGTTDTQYF. CDR3 DNA sequence: TGTGCCGGATCCGGGACTAGCGGGACCACAGATACGCAGTATTTT. The variable domain in full, completed from reference TRBV2 and TRBJ2-3, reads EPEVTQTPSHQVTQMGQEVILRCVPISNHLYFYWYRQILGQKVEFLVSFYNNEISEKSEIFDDQFSVERPDGSNFTLKIRSTKLEDSAMYFCAGSGTSGTTDTQYFGPGTRLTVL.

This clonotype has more than one count but fewer than ten. The rearrangement links TRBV4-1 to TRBJ1-2; no clear D gene. The V gene's germline CDR1 is MGHRA and CDR2 YSYEKL. The CDR3 has 14 amino acids. Trimming removed 2 bases at V and 6 bases at J, with 13 bases between. Here the CDR3 reads CASSQILTLDGYTF. The CDR3 DNA sequence: TGCGCCAGCAGCCAAATCCTGACGCTGGATGGCTACACCTTC.

This clonotype was counted at least ten times. The V gene is TRBV5-6, the J gene TRBJ2-3, with 13 nucleotides matching TRBD2. CDR1 and CDR2 from the germline V gene are SGHDT and YYEEEE. The CDR3 is 16 residues long. With V trimmed by 3 bases and J by 2 bases, 3 bases remained unmatched. This CDR3 is CASSSGLAGTTDTQYF. In nucleotides, the CDR3 is TGTGCCAGCAGCTCGGGACTAGCGGGGACCACAGATACGCAGTATTTT. Full variable domain (outside the CDR3, taken from reference TRBV5-6 and TRBJ2-3): DAGVTQSPTHLIKTRGQQVTLRCSPKSGHDTVSWYQQALGQGPQFIFQYYEEEERQRGNFPDRFSGHQFPNYSSELNVNALLLGDSALYLCASSSGLAGTTDTQYFGPGTRLTVL.

This clonotype was found many times. The chain recombines TRBV5-1 with TRBJ2-6, with D hard to call. The V end was cut by 4 bases, the J end by 0 bases, with 14 bases between. Germline V gives CDR1 SGHRS, CDR2 YFSETQ. The CDR3 covers 17 residues. The CDR3 spells CASSELHHFSGANVLTF. The CDR3 coding sequence is TGCGCCAGCAGCGAGCTACACCATTTCTCTGGGGCCAACGTCCTGACTTTC.

This clonotype was seen at least ten times. The chain carries TRBV5-5 and TRBJ1-1; D unresolved. The germline V gene encodes CDR1 SGHKS and CDR2 YYEKEE (reference sequence). V was pared by 1 base and J by 0 bases, with 4 bases between. The CDR3 runs 13 residues. As DNA, the CDR3 is TGTGCCAGCAGCTTGATGTTGAACACTGAAGCTTTCTTT. Protein product: CASSLMLNTEAFF. The full variable domain, with the rest looked up from reference TRBV5-5 and TRBJ1-1, is DAGVTQSPTHLIKTRGQQVTLRCSPISGHKSVSWYQQVLGQGPQFIFQYYEKEERGRGNFPDRFSARQFPNYSSELNVNALLLGDSALYLCASSLMLNTEAFFGQGTRLTVV.

Many counts were recorded for this clonotype. The CDR3 nucleotides read TGTGCCAGCAGCTCCGGGATTGCCTACGAGCAGTACTTC. This codes for CASSSGIAYEQYF. V and J are TRBV7-9 and TRBJ2-7; D perhaps matches TRBD2 (5 bases). Germline-derived CDR1 and CDR2 are SEHNR and FQNEAQ (reference sequence). This CDR3 has 13 amino acids. With 4 bases removed from V and 2 bases from J, the gap between germline ends came to 9 bases.

This clonotype occurred many times. The chain combines TRBV7-9 with TRBJ2-7; D ambiguous. Per the germline V gene, CDR1 is SEHNR and CDR2 is FQNEAQ (reference sequence). This CDR3 comprises 11 residues. V lost 2 bases and J 3 bases, leaving 2 bases between the germline ends. The CDR3 protein is CASSLYYEQYF. The CDR3 nucleotides are TGTGCCAGCAGCTTATACTACGAGCAGTACTTC.

This clonotype was observed at least ten times. This sequence joins TRBV7-7 and TRBJ2-2; the match to TRBD1 covers 7 bases. The V and J ends lost 5 bases and 4 bases, in that order; junction bases with no gene match: 7. The CDR3 contains 15 residues. Germline assignment: CDR1 SSHAT and CDR2 FNYEAQ (reference sequence). The CDR3 loop reads CASSPTGVVTGELFF. The DNA for the CDR3 is TGTGCCAGCAGCCCCACAGGGGTTGTCACCGGGGAGCTGTTTTTT.

V usage is TRBV29-1 and J usage is TRBJ2-3, with 9 nucleotides matching TRBD1. The CDR3 has 14 residues. The ends lost 4 bases at V and 7 bases at J; junction bases unmatched: 9. CDR1 is SQVTM, CDR2 ANQGSEA, per germline. CDR3 nucleotide sequence: TGCAGCGTTGCGGGGACAGGGAGGAGGAATACGCAGTATTTT. It is translated as CSVAGTGRRNTQYF.

Comments on this clonotype: This may stem from a read error, because a much larger clone lies one nucleotide away. The chain employs TRBV6-5 and TRBJ1-3; D uncertain. The CDR3 is 15 residues long. The V and J ends lost 8 bases and 0 bases respectively, with 14 bases between them. Germline-derived CDR1 and CDR2 are MNHEY and SVGAGI. CDR3 sequence (DNA): TGTGCCAGCTCAAAACCGGGGAGCTCTGGAAACACCATATATTTT. It encodes CASSKPGSSGNTIYF.

This clonotype has a count of ten or more. The chain is built from TRBV12-3 or TRBV12-4 and TRBJ1-1, with D perhaps matching TRBD1 (5 bases). V lost 1 base, J lost 8 bases, and 8 bases lay in between. There are 12 residues in the CDR3. This chain's CDR3 is CASSLGQTEAFF. The CDR3 nucleotides read TGTGCCAGCAGTTTAGGACAGACGGAAGCTTTCTTT.

This clonotype was picked up many times. V usage is TRBV5-1 and J usage is TRBJ2-1; 8 positions match TRBD1. This CDR3 comprises 14 residues. Looked up from germline, CDR1 is SGHRS and CDR2 is YFSETQ. Trimming took 4 bases from V and 5 from J; bases not matched to a gene: 5. Here the CDR3 reads CASSTGQGNNEQFF. Written as DNA, the CDR3 is TGCGCCAGCAGCACTGGACAGGGTAACAATGAGCAGTTCTTC.

The sample holds a few counts of this clonotype. This chain connects TRBV12-3 or TRBV12-4 to TRBJ2-5; D ambiguous. The CDR3 runs 14 residues. V lost 1 base and J lost 5, with 11 bases in between. In DNA, the CDR3 is TGTGCCAGCAGTTTAGAAGCAGGAGTGGAGACCCAGTACTTC. Amino acids: CASSLEAGVETQYF.

This clonotype was seen ten or more times. The V gene is TRBV18, the J gene TRBJ1-5; 11 nucleotides match TRBD1. V lost 4 bases and J lost 5; bases outside the gene matches: 1. The germline V gene has CDR1 KGHSH and CDR2 LQKENI. The CDR3 runs to 14 residues. CDR3 nucleotide sequence: TGTGCCAGCTCACGGGGACAGGGGGATCAGCCCCAGCATTTT. Its protein is CASSRGQGDQPQHF.

The V and J genes are TRBV5-1 and TRBJ1-2; D is possibly TRBD1 (6 bases). V lost 4 bases, J lost 6 bases, and 13 bases lay in between. Germline lookup yields CDR1 SGHRS and CDR2 YFSETQ. The CDR3 covers 13 residues. The CDR3 DNA reads TGCGCCAGCAGCCCCCGGGGGGGCGATGGCTACACCTTC. Translation: CASSPRGGDGYTF.

This clonotype was counted many times. The rearrangement links TRBV7-2 to TRBJ2-2; D is undetermined. CDR1 SGHTA and CDR2 FQGNSA come from the germline V gene. The CDR3 loop spans 13 amino acids. V was cut by 1 base and J by 6 bases, with 6 bases left in between. The CDR3 DNA follows: TGTGCCAGCAGCTTAGATCGGTCCGGGGAGCTGTTTTTT. It codes for CASSLDRSGELFF.